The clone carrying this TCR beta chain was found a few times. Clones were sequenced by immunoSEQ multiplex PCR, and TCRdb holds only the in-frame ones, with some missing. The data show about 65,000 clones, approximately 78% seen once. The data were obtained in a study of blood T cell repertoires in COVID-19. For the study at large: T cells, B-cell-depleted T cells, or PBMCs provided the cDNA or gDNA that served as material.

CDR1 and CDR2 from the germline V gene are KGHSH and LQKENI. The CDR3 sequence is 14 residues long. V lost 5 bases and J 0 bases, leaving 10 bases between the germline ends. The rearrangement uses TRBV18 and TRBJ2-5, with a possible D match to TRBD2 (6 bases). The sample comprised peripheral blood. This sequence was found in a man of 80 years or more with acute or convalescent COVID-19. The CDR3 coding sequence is TGTGCCAGCTCAGACGGGACTTACCAAGAGACCCAGTACTTC. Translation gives CASSDGTYQETQYF.